A single sample gave rise to the 10 T cell receptor beta chains below, sequenced in a study of T-cell reconstitution after alpha-beta-depleted transplantation in children. Preparation of the TCRbeta library was carried out with unique molecular identifiers. TCRdb analysed the PCR reads with MiXCR anew, one entry per CDR3 protein. This sample yields around 240,000 distinct CDR3 sequences, of which 9.7% are seen a single time; about 5.4% belongs to the top ten. Specimen: PBMCs from the stem cell graft donor, collected from the stem cell graft. The receptors were gathered from a human donor who donated a stem cell graft to a child with SCID.

Concerning this clonotype: This may be a read error: a much more frequent sequence differs by one nucleotide. This chain joins TRBV20-1 and TRBJ1-2; D call uncertain. Trimming stripped 6 bases from V and 12 bases from J, with 23 bases between. This CDR3 comprises 13 residues. The germline gives CDR1 DFQATT, CDR2 SNEGSKA (reference sequence). The CDR3 spells CSAAPGLARGDTF. The CDR3 DNA reads TGCAGTGCGGCCCCCGGACTCGCGCGCGGCGACACCTTC.

The chain couples TRBV11-2 to TRBJ1-1; TRBD1 agrees at 10 bases. Germline values: CDR1 SGHAT, CDR2 FQNNGV. The CDR3 has 13 amino acids. J gave up 4 bases and V 7 bases, and 3 bases lay outside the gene matches. Here the CDR3 reads CASIWTGGTEAFF. The CDR3 bases are TGTGCCAGCATATGGACAGGGGGCACTGAAGCTTTCTTT.

This clonotype was observed once. The genes are TRBV5-1 and TRBJ2-7, with 9 bases aligning to TRBD1. CDR3 length equals 15 residues. V shed 1 base, J shed 7 bases, and the junction held 9 bases outside the gene matches. Germline values: CDR1 SGHRS, CDR2 YFSETQ. The CDR3 DNA is TGCGCCAGCAGCTTGTCAACAGGGGGCATAGGTGAGCAGTACTTC. This encodes CASSLSTGGIGEQYF.

The gene calls are TRBV27 and TRBJ1-5; 7 nucleotides agree with TRBD1. Germline V gene data show CDR1 as MNHEY and CDR2 as SMNVEV (reference sequence). V lost 1 base, J lost 4 bases, and 25 bases stayed unmatched. CDR3 length: 22 residues. CDR3 DNA: TGTGCCAGCAGTTTATACCTGAGGGGGCTAGGCGTAAGGCAGGAGAAGAATCAGCCCCAGCATTTT. Its translation: CASSLYLRGLGVRQEKNQPQHF.

This clonotype was detected many times. This rearrangement joins TRBV7-2 to TRBJ1-4; 10 bases line up with TRBD1. The trim removed 4 bases at V and 10 bases at J, leaving 9 bases unmatched. Germline V gives CDR1 SGHTA, CDR2 FQGNSA. This CDR3 is 15 amino acids long. The CDR3 region is CASSSTTGGSGKLFF. In DNA, the CDR3 is TGTGCCAGCAGCTCGACGACAGGGGGCTCTGGAAAACTGTTTTTT.

Points on this clonotype: This may arise from a read error, as a much more abundant clone is one base away. V is TRBV11-1 and J is TRBJ1-6; D is uncertain. Germline V gene data show CDR1 as SGHAT and CDR2 as FQDESV (reference sequence). This CDR3 is 17 amino acids long. CDR3 loop: CASSLRALGSSNSPLYF. The CDR3 DNA reads TGTGCCAGCAGCTTACGAGCGTTGGGGTCTAGCAATTCACCCCTCTACTTT.

This clonotype was observed many times. V and J are TRBV24-1 and TRBJ2-3; D is uncertain. V lost 3 bases, J lost 2 bases, and 8 bases lay in between. Germline values: CDR1 KGHDR, CDR2 SFDVKD. This CDR3 spans 14 amino acids. The CDR3 nucleotides are TGTGCCACCAGTGATCCTACTTACACAGATACGCAGTATTTT. It is translated as CATSDPTYTDTQYF.

This clonotype has a count of ten or more. V is TRBV2 and J is TRBJ1-5; a possible D gene is TRBD1 (5 bases). The CDR3 has 17 amino acids. V was pared by 4 bases and J by 0 bases, with 16 bases between. Per germline, CDR1 SNHLY and CDR2 FYNNEI. CDR3 sequence (DNA): TGTGCCAGCAGTGGCCCGGGGGAGGACGATAGCAATCAGCCCCAGCATTTT. Protein: CASSGPGEDDSNQPQHF.

This clonotype was seen at least ten times. This chain uses TRBV20-1 with TRBJ1-1, with a possible D match to TRBD1 (6 bases). Germline CDR1 reads DFQATT; CDR2 reads SNEGSKA (reference sequence). The CDR3 extends over 14 amino acids. Trimming pared 3 bases from V and 2 bases from J, leaving 13 bases between. CDR3 nucleotide sequence: TGCAGTGCTAGTACGAACAGGGTCAACACTGAAGCTTTCTTT. Translated, it gives CSASTNRVNTEAFF.

This clonotype has ten or more counts. The chain has TRBV5-1 and TRBJ2-1, with 8 bases that match TRBD2. CDR1 SGHRS and CDR2 YFSETQ come from the germline V gene. V shed 4 bases, J shed 0 bases, and the junction held 6 bases outside the gene matches. The CDR3 has 16 amino acids. The CDR3 DNA reads as TGCGCCAGCAGCCTTGCCGGGGGGGTCTCCTACAATGAGCAGTTCTTC. Its protein product is CASSLAGGVSYNEQFF.